What follows is one T cell receptor beta chain and its context. Its antigen is still unknown. There are no base qualities to consult, and no much larger clone falls within one base. TCRbeta CDR3 regions were amplified from genomic DNA using the immunoSEQ Assay, a bias-controlled multiplex PCR. In the source study's methods: The number of nucleated cells in each sample was estimated by amplification of reference gene primers within the assay. To quantify the absolute abundance of each unique TCRbeta CDR3 rearrangement, sequence reads were collapsed and filtered. For each sample, productive Simpson clonality was calculated as the square root of Simpson's diversity index over productive rearrangements. TCRdb took this table from immuneACCESS and kept in-frame rearrangements with V and J called. Such tables lack part of the clones; where checked against another copy, unresolved V genes explain under half of the gap, and the rest is unexplained. V and J calls and clone size are those listed in that table; D and trimming were worked out from the DNA. The sample profile shows hundreds of thousands of clones; about nine tenths of them were found once. Around 1.5% of the sample belongs to the ten largest clones.

Another Seattle source contributed samples from volunteer blood donors who had recovered from COVID-19. Whole blood was collected in K2EDTA tubes by collaborating institutions according to the institutions' own protocols. For TCRbeta analysis, collaborator samples were shipped as frozen whole blood, as isolated PBMCs, or as DNA extracted from either sample type. The data stem from a study of blood T cell repertoires in COVID-19 (dated by TCRdb to about 2020). Looking at the study overall: The collaborator samples originated in the United States, Italy and Spain and spanned the acute and convalescent phases of COVID-19. The prospective study material was composed of cDNA or gDNA derived from T cells, B-cell-depleted T cells, or PBMCs. Samples came from the ongoing ImmuneRACE study (first 160 participants) plus 1,254 subjects from 6 global collaborators. The repertoires were released in a freely available public database intended as a resource for research on the immune response to SARS-CoV-2. HLA class I and class II types, where available, came from metadata supplied by the sample provider rather than from assay-based typing. A de-identified subject ID, COVID-19 status, age in years and sex were almost always included in the sample metadata. Subjects who had been exposed to COVID-19, were actively infected with it, or had recovered from it provided the deeply sampled blood TCRbeta repertoires that made up the dataset.

V is reduced by 8 bases and J by 4 bases, leaving a spacing of 19 bases between them. CDR1 and CDR2, per the germline V gene, are SGHTA and FQGNSA. There are 15 amino acids in the CDR3, from cysteine to phenylalanine inclusive. The sequence is cut down to CDR3 DNA, 45 bases in frame from base 1. The research as a whole found: Clinical and demographic metadata were provided uncurated, with the amount varying by source and participant.

The TCR was taken from a woman in her sixties who had recovered from COVID-19. The source material was peripheral blood. The chain uses TRBV7-2 and TRBJ2-3; tentative D gene TRBD1, with 6 bases matching. The CDR3 amino acid sequence is: CASERDKRLPDTQYF. The DNA sequence is given as TGTGCCAGCGAACGGGACAAAAGATTGCCAGATACGCAGTATTTT.